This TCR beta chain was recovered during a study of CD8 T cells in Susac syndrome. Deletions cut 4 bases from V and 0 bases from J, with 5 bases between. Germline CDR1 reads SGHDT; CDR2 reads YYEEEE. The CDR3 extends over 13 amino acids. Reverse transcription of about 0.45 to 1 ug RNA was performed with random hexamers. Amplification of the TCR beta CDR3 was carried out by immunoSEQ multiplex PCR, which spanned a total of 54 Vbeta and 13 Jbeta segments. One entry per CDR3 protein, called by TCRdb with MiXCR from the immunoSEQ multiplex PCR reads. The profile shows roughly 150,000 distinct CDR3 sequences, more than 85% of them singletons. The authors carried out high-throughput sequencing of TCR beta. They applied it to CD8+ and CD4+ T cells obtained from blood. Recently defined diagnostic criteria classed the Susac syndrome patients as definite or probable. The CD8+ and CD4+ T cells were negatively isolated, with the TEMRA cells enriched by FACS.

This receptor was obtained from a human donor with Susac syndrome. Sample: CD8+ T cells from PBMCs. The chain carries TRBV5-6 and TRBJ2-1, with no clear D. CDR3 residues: CASSTHSYNEQFF. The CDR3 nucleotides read TGTGCCAGCAGCACCCACTCCTACAATGAGCAGTTCTTC. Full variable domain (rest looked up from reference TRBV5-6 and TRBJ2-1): DAGVTQSPTHLIKTRGQQVTLRCSPKSGHDTVSWYQQALGQGPQFIFQYYEEEERQRGNFPDRFSGHQFPNYSSELNVNALLLGDSALYLCASSTHSYNEQFFGPGTRLTVL.